Presented here are 17 T cell receptor beta chains from one specimen sequenced in a study of Graves' ophthalmopathy and Graves' hyperthyroidism. The TCR beta CDR3 regions underwent amplification from RNA transcripts. The first-round RT-PCR employed HTBI primers together with the Qiagen OneStep RT-PCR kit. A multiplex PCR was then performed as the second round. TCRdb reprocessed the multiplex PCR reads with MiXCR, giving one entry per CDR3 protein. The sample yields almost 400,000 distinct CDR3 sequences, about 16% seen once. Sequencing input: peripheral blood. These receptors originate from a woman aged 18-29 years with Graves' ophthalmopathy.

This clonotype has at least ten counts. This chain connects TRBV5-1 to TRBJ2-7; possible D gene TRBD1, 6 bases. Germline lookup yields CDR1 SGHRS and CDR2 YFSETQ. V was pared by 3 bases and J by 7 bases, with 11 bases between. The CDR3 length is 12 residues. Here the CDR3 reads CASSSGTWEQYF. The CDR3 region has the DNA TGCGCCAGCAGCTCCGGGACATGGGAGCAGTACTTC.

This clonotype was detected ten times or more. The chain employs TRBV6-2 or TRBV6-3 and TRBJ1-5; the match to TRBD1 covers 7 bases. Germline V gene lookup returns CDR1 MNHEY and CDR2 SVGEGT. The CDR3 runs 13 residues. Losses at the gene ends were 6 bases for V and 3 bases for J; bases not matched to a gene: 2. Written as DNA, the CDR3 is TGTGCCAGCAGACAGGGGCTCAATCAGCCCCAGCATTTT. It specifies CASRQGLNQPQHF.

V gene TRBV6-2 or TRBV6-3 combines with J gene TRBJ2-2; D ambiguous. Between the trimmed V and J ends, which lost 6 bases and 2 bases, there was a span of 7 bases. Looked up from germline, CDR1 is MNHEY and CDR2 is SVGEGT. The CDR3 is made up of 13 amino acids. The CDR3 loop is CASRASNTGELFF. As DNA, the CDR3 is TGTGCCAGCAGAGCCTCAAACACCGGGGAGCTGTTTTTT.

The chain joins TRBV28 to TRBJ2-5; 11 nucleotides agree with TRBD2. In germline, CDR1 is MDHEN, CDR2 SYDVKM. V lost 6 bases to trimming and J lost 4 bases; unmatched junction nucleotides: 13. The CDR3 loop spans 17 amino acids. CDR3 coding DNA: TGTGCCAGCAGCTATAGTAGCGGGAGGGCCCCAATAGAGACCCAGTACTTC. It yields the protein CASSYSSGRAPIETQYF.

This clonotype showed up many times. The chain has TRBV6-1 and TRBJ2-7, with TRBD2 as a possible D gene (6 bases). Germline assignment: CDR1 MNHNS and CDR2 SASEGT. With 10 bases removed from V and 3 bases from J, the gap between germline ends came to 16 bases. The CDR3 runs 13 residues. CDR3 amino acids: CANQGLSSYEQYF. The CDR3 nucleotides are TGTGCCAACCAGGGACTTTCCAGCTACGAGCAGTACTTC.

Ten or more counts support this clonotype. The J gene is TRBJ2-7, the V gene TRBV7-2, with 9 positions matching TRBD2. Germline lookup yields CDR1 SGHTA and CDR2 FQGNSA. This CDR3 has 15 amino acids. Trimming at V came to 5 bases and at J to 3 bases, leaving 8 bases not matched to a gene. The CDR3 DNA sequence: TGTGCCAGCAGCCGTTTAGCGGGAGAATACTACGAGCAGTACTTC. Translating gives CASSRLAGEYYEQYF.

This clonotype appeared a few times. The chain combines TRBV7-8 with TRBJ2-2; D may be TRBD1 (6 bases). Trimming shortened V by 2 bases and J by 7 bases, and 14 bases separated the two germline ends. In germline, CDR1 is SGHVS, CDR2 FQNEAQ. The CDR3 is 15 amino acids. CDR3 nucleotides: TGTGCCAGCAGCTTACAAGGACAGCAAATCGGGGAGCTGTTTTTT. It encodes CASSLQGQQIGELFF.

In this sample, this clonotype turned up many times. The rearrangement joins TRBV27 to TRBJ2-4; D possibly matches TRBD1 or TRBD2 (6 bases each). Germline CDR1 and CDR2: MNHEY and SMNVEV (reference sequence). The V gene lost 2 bases and the J gene lost 9 bases, with 17 bases spanning the gap. The CDR3 runs to 15 residues. The CDR3 here is CASSLRGRNHGIQYF. The CDR3 bases are TGTGCCAGCAGTTTAAGGGGGAGGAATCATGGCATTCAGTACTTC.

Turning to this clonotype: Possible read error: a much larger clone is one base away. As the CDR3 is not closed by the conserved phenylalanine or tryptophan, this likely results from a read error. The chain uses TRBV6-5 and TRBJ2-6; the match to TRBD1 covers 7 bases. V lost 5 bases, J lost 4 bases, and 5 bases stayed unmatched. CDR1 MNHEY and CDR2 SVGAGI come from the germline V gene. This CDR3 region has 15 residues. CDR3 bases: TGTGCCAGCAGTCTACAGGGGATCGGGGCCAACGTCCTGACTTTA. Its protein product is CASSLQGIGANVLTL.

This clonotype has more than one count but fewer than ten. V and J are TRBV28 and TRBJ2-7; D gene uncertain. Per germline, CDR1 MDHEN and CDR2 SYDVKM. V lost 6 bases, J lost 1 base, and 7 bases lay in between. The CDR3 length is 12 residues. CDR3 sequence reads: CASRDGSYEQYF. CDR3 DNA sequence: TGTGCCAGCAGAGACGGATCCTACGAGCAGTACTTC.

This clonotype was observed many times. The chain recombines TRBV10-3 with TRBJ1-1; no definite D call. The CDR3 extends over 14 amino acids. Trimming removed 1 base at V and 0 bases at J, with 6 bases between. Germline V gene sequence: CDR1 ENHRY, CDR2 SYGVKD. Here the CDR3 reads CAISEFQLNTEAFF. For the CDR3, the DNA is TGTGCCATCAGTGAGTTTCAGTTGAACACTGAAGCTTTCTTT.

This clonotype showed up many times. This chain links TRBV7-2 with TRBJ2-7, with 7 bases fitting TRBD1. The J segment lost 1 base and the V segment lost 5 bases, leaving 5 bases of the junction unmatched. Looked up from germline, CDR1 is SGHTA and CDR2 is FQGNSA. The CDR3 covers 14 residues. This CDR3 is CASSTGTVSYEQYF. Written as DNA, the CDR3 is TGTGCCAGCAGCACCGGGACAGTTTCCTACGAGCAGTACTTC.

This clonotype was observed at least ten times. V usage is TRBV20-1 and J usage is TRBJ1-6, with TRBD1 matching 7 bases. This CDR3 comprises 14 residues. From germline, CDR1 is DFQATT and CDR2 SNEGSKA (reference sequence). V dropped 3 bases and J dropped 14; count of bases not matched to a gene: 13. This chain's CDR3 is CSASIRTGGGALHF. The CDR3 region has the DNA TGCAGTGCTAGTATCAGGACAGGCGGAGGGGCCCTCCACTTT.

This clonotype was seen repeatedly, ten times or more. The chain joins TRBV28 to TRBJ1-5, with 10 bases lining up with TRBD1. Germline-derived CDR1 and CDR2 are MDHEN and SYDVKM. The CDR3 loop spans 15 amino acids. The junction had 5 bases not matched to a gene; V was cut back by 6 bases and J by 3 bases. CDR3 loop: CASRPGQGYNQPQHF. CDR3 in DNA: TGTGCCAGCAGACCGGGACAGGGGTACAATCAGCCCCAGCATTTT.

The V call is TRBV27, the J call TRBJ1-2; D may be TRBD1 (5 bases). V gave up 7 bases and J gave up 7 bases, with 13 bases separating them. This CDR3 is built from 12 residues. Germline lookup yields CDR1 MNHEY and CDR2 SMNVEV (reference sequence). The CDR3 DNA reads as TGTGCCAGCAAATCGGGGGGTACTGGCTACACCTTC. Its protein is CASKSGGTGYTF.

The chain's CDR3 is CASSYRDKFYEQYF. CDR3 coding DNA: TGTGCCAGCAGTTATCGGGACAAATTCTACGAGCAGTACTTC. The rearrangement links TRBV6-5 to TRBJ2-7; a possible D gene is TRBD1 (6 bases). With 3 bases removed from V and 3 bases from J, the gap between germline ends came to 12 bases. The V gene's germline CDR1 is MNHEY and CDR2 SVGAGI. CDR3 size: 14 residues.

This clonotype appeared many times. The chain has TRBV6-1 and TRBJ2-7; 11 positions match TRBD2. The ends lost 4 bases at V and 7 bases at J; junction bases unmatched: 9. The germline gives CDR1 MNHNS, CDR2 SASEGT. The CDR3 has 15 residues. CDR3 loop: CASSAFSGRAGEQYF. CDR3 coding DNA: TGTGCCAGCAGTGCGTTTAGCGGGAGGGCTGGAGAGCAGTACTTC.